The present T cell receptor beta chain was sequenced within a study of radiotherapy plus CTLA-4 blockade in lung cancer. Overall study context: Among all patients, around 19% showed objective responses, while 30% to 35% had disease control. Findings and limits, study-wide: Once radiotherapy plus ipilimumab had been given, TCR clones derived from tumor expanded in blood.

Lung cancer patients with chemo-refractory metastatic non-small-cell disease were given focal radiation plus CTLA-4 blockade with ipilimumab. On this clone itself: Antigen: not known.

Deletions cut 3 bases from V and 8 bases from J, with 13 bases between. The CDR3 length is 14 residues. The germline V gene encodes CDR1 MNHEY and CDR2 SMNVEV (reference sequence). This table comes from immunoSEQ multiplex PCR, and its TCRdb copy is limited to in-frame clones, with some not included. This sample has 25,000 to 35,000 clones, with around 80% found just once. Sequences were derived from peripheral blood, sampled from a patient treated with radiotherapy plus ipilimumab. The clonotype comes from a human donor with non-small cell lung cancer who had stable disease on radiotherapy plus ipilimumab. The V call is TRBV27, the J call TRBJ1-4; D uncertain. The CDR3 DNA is TGTGCCAGCAGTTTTTCCCGAGACTGGGAAAAACTGTTTTTT. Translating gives CASSFSRDWEKLFF.